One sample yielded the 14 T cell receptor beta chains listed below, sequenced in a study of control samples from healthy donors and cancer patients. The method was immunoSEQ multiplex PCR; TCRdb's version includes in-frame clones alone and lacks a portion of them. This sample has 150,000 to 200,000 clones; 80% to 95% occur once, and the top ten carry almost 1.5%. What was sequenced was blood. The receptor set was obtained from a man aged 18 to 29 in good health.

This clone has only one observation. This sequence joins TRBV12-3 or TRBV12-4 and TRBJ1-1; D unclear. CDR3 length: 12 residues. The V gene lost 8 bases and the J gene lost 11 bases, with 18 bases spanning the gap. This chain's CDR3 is CASRLSEAGAFF. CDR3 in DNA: TGTGCCAGCCGCCTGTCAGAGGCGGGGGCTTTCTTT.

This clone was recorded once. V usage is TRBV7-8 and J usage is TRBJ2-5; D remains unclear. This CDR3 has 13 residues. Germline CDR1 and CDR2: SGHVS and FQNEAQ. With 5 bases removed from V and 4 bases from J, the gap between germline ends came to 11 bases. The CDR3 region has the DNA TGTGCCAGCAGCCCTCAGACCCGAGAGACCCAGTACTTC. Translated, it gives CASSPQTRETQYF.

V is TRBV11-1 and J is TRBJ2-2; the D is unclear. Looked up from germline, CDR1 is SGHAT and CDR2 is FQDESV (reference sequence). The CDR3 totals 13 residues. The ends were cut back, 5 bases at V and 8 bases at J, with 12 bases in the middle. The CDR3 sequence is CASSPSGPGELFF. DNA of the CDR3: TGTGCCAGCAGCCCTTCAGGTCCTGGGGAGCTGTTTTTT.

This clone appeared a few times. This chain's CDR3 is CASRGQGAGVTEAFF. Written as DNA, the CDR3 is TGTGCCAGCAGGGGACAGGGGGCGGGAGTTACTGAAGCTTTCTTT. This chain connects TRBV6-5 to TRBJ1-1; 12 nucleotides match TRBD1. After removal of 6 bases from V and 5 bases from J, the junction contained 7 bases not matched to a gene. The CDR3 has 15 amino acids. Germline CDR1 and CDR2: MNHEY and SVGAGI.

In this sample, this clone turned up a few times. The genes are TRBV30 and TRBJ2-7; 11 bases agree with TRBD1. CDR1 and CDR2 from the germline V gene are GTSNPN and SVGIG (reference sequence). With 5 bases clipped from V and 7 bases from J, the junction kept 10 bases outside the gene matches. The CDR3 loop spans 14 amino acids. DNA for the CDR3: TGTGCCTGGCAGCGGGACAGGGGGTCTGGGGAGCAGTACTTC. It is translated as CAWQRDRGSGEQYF.

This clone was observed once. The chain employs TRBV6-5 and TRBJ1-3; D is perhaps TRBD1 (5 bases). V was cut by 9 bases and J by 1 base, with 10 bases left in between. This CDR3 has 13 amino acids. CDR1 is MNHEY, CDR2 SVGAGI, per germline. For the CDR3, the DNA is TGTGCCAGTAGGGGAGAGTCTGGAAACACCATATATTTT. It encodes CASRGESGNTIYF.

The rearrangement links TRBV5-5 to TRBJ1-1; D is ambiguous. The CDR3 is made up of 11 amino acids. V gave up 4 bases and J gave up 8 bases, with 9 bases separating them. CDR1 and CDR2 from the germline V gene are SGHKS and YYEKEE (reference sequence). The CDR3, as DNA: TGTGCCAGCAGCGCCAATAACGAAGCTTTCTTT. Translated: CASSANNEAFF. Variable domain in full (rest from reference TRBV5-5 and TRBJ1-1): DAGVTQSPTHLIKTRGQQVTLRCSPISGHKSVSWYQQVLGQGPQFIFQYYEKEERGRGNFPDRFSARQFPNYSSELNVNALLLGDSALYLCASSANNEAFFGQGTRLTVV.

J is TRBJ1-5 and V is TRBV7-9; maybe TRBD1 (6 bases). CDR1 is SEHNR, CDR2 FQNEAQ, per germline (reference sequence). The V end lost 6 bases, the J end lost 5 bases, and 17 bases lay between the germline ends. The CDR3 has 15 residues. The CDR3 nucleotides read TGTGCCAGCAGTAAAGGGACTGGGGGCGATCAGCCCCAGCATTTT. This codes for CASSKGTGGDQPQHF.

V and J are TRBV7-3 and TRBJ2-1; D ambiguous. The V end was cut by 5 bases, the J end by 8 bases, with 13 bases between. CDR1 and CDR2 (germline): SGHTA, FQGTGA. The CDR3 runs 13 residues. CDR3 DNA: TGTGCCAGCAGCCCTTCCCGCCGAGATGAGCAGTTCTTC. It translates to CASSPSRRDEQFF.

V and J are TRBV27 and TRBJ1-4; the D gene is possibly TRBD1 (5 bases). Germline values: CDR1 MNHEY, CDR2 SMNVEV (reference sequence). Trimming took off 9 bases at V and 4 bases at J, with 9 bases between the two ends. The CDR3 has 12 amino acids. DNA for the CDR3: TGTGCCAGTGCAGGGATTAATGAAAAACTGTTTTTT. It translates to CASAGINEKLFF.

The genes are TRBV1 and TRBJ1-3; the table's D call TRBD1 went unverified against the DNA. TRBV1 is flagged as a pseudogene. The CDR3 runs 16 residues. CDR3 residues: CTSSLRQGARGNTIYF. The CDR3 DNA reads TGCACCAGCAGCTTAAGACAGGGGGCGCGGGGAAACACCATATATTTT.

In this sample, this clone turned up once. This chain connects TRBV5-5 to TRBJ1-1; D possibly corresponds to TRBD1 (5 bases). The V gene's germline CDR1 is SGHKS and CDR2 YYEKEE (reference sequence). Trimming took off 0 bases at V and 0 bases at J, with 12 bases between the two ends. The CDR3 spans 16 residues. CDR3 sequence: CASSLGWGLMNTEAFF. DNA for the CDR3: TGTGCCAGCAGCTTGGGATGGGGACTCATGAACACTGAAGCTTTCTTT.

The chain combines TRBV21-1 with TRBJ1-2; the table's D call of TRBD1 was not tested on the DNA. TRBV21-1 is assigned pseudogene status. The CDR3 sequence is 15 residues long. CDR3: CATLGQGAQNYGYTF. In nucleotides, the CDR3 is TGTGCCACCCTGGGGCAGGGGGCGCAGAACTATGGCTACACCTTC.

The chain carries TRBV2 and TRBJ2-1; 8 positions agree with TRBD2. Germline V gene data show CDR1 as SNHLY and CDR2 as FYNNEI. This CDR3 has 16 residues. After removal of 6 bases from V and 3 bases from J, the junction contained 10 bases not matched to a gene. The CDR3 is CASSASRGGGYNEQFF. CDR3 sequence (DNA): TGTGCCAGCAGCGCCTCACGGGGGGGCGGCTACAATGAGCAGTTCTTC. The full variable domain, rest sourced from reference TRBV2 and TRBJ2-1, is EPEVTQTPSHQVTQMGQEVILRCVPISNHLYFYWYRQILGQKVEFLVSFYNNEISEKSEIFDDQFSVERPDGSNFTLKIRSTKLEDSAMYFCASSASRGGGYNEQFFGPGTRLTVL.